This T cell receptor (beta chain) is from a study of long-term antiretroviral therapy in people with HIV (dated 2022 in TCRdb). Study-level background: Collection of the earliest samples took place about a decade ahead of the 2015 WHO recommendation for immediate ART, at a time when ART was typically delayed until CD4 counts fell. About two fifths of the roughly 30 participants with HIV were female. Test extractions of a monoclonal T-cell line alongside some 36 polyclonal samples showed no cross-contamination during QIAcube processing. A retrospective serial study tested whether ART initiation and durable HIV suppression were associated with changes in peripheral blood TRB repertoire composition and diversity. A total of fewer than 250 cryopreserved PBMC samples came from around 30 adults with confirmed HIV infection and were collected serially over a mean of roughly six years (range 1-12).

To be included, a participant needed at least one PBMC sample from before ART initiation plus at least two post-ART samples. Every participant with HIV received treatment in the United States of America. Before DNA extraction, cryopreserved samples of about 0.9-11 million PBMC were thawed and then washed. At the time of the earliest PBMC sample, participants with HIV were aged between roughly 20 and 60 years. Per participant, PBMC samples came from 1-4 timepoints prior to ART initiation and 2-8 timepoints following ART initiation, for a median of 7 samples. Serial HIV viral load, CD4+ T-cell count, ART history and demographic data were obtained for every participant. Genomic DNA was extracted from unsorted PBMC with a Qiagen kit on a QIAcube, with processing performed in batches of 12 samples. Overall results and qualifications from the work: Owing to limited PBMC availability, only the TCR beta chain was sequenced, without alpha chain pairing. Starting ART was linked to a significant rise in TRB diversity, yet even after long-term ART the diversity remained significantly lower than in transplant donor controls. The repertoire was dominated across all time points by expanded TRB clones identified before ART initiation, although this dominance was seen to fluctuate and to decrease in many PLHIV after ART. HIV repertoires had narrower CDR3 length ranges than controls, and the network structure suggested an antigen-experienced repertoire that shifted only slightly toward naive after ART. No data were available on ART adherence, viral resistance or therapy changes, limiting inferences about post-ART repertoire changes. The samples span the years 2004 to 2017, and the ART regimens used may be less effective than current regimens. Because cell numbers in pre-ART samples were limited, unsorted PBMC were profiled instead of sorted CD4+ and CD8+ T cells.

From the germline V gene (reference sequence), CDR1 is MNHEY and CDR2 is SMNVEV. Its CDR3 holds 11 amino acids, cysteine through phenylalanine. Just CDR3 DNA is preserved here, 33 bases in frame from base 1. The V end loses 8 bases and the J end loses 5 bases, and a stretch of 7 bases separates them. The immunoSEQ hsTCRB v3.0 assay was used at survey level resolution to sequence the TRB variable region. The targeted TRB sequencing depth was roughly 40,000-50,000 T-cell genomes per sample. An Illumina MiSeq with a v3 150-cycle kit was used to sequence the pooled TRB libraries. The original pipeline was this. Analysis of repertoires was carried out in R inside a reproducible Nextflow workflow spanning QC, data transformation and analysis. LymphoSeq2, an R package for exploring AIRR-Seq data, was used to implement custom analyses. A handful of samples that produced fewer than 5000 total TRB sequences were removed, so some 190 HIV repertoires were analyzed. Of the 188 retained HIV repertoires, 59 were collected before and approximately 130 after ART initiation. Repertoires were downsampled to 5000 TRB nucleotide sequences, and summary statistics were averaged over 100 downsampling iterations. Only TRB sequences with CDR3 regions of at least seven amino acids were retained for analysis. Diversity was measured with a Shannon entropy-derived clonality score and the Gini coefficient. Repertoire networks linked the top 5000 CDR3 amino acid sequences whenever two sequences differed by an edit distance of one. GLIPH2 predicted antigen specificity groups and MHC restriction for TRB CDR3 amino acid sequences. CDR3 amino acid sequences were matched against VDJdb and McPAS-TCR to flag known CMV, EBV, HIV or tissue antigen associations. Pre-ART, post-ART and control groups were compared with Wilcoxon signed-rank tests and Holm-Bonferroni correction. This immuneACCESS table, as held by TCRdb, lists in-frame sequences with V and J called but not all clones. Of the missing ones, under half trace to an unresolved V gene in checked studies; the others have no known cause. That table supplies the V and J calls and clone size; D and trimming were determined from the DNA. The sample records about 25,000 clones, around 87% of which are singletons. Jointly, the top ten make up 3% to 4.5% of the sample.

Notes on this clone: Its antigen is not yet known. Base qualities were left out, and no much larger clone turns up one base away.

The clonotype originates from a woman younger than 45 with HIV. The chain is encoded by TRBV27 joined to TRBJ1-5, and TRBD1 may be the D gene, going by 5 matching bases. The material was unsorted PBMCs, obtained 1.9 years after starting antiretroviral therapy. The CDR3 has the sequence CASGRDQPQHF. The nucleotide sequence is TGTGCCAGCGGCAGGGATCAGCCCCAGCATTTT.